Below, 27 T cell receptor beta chains from the same sample are listed, as sequenced in a study of T-cell reconstitution after alpha-beta-depleted transplantation in children. This sample's TCRbeta library carried unique molecular identifier barcodes. TCRdb reanalysed the PCR reads using MiXCR and keeps one entry per CDR3 protein. The data show some 550,000 distinct CDR3 sequences, 18% seen once. This specimen was PBMCs from the stem cell graft donor, taken from the stem cell graft. Every receptor here comes from a human donor who donated a stem cell graft to a child with acute lymphoblastic leukemia.

The gene calls are TRBV27 and TRBJ1-1; possible D gene TRBD1, 6 bases. The ends were cut back, 5 bases at V and 5 bases at J, with 15 bases in the middle. CDR3 length: 14 amino acids. Per the germline V gene, CDR1 is MNHEY and CDR2 is SMNVEV (reference sequence). The DNA of the CDR3 is TGTGCCAGCAGTGCCTACTTACAGGGTACTGAAGCTTTCTTT. Translation gives CASSAYLQGTEAFF.

Only a few counts were recorded for this clonotype. The chain uses TRBV20-1 and TRBJ2-7, with 8 positions matching TRBD1. V shed 6 bases, J shed 4 bases, and the junction held 8 bases outside the gene matches. Germline V lookup: CDR1 DFQATT, CDR2 SNEGSKA (reference sequence). CDR3 size: 13 residues. The CDR3 DNA sequence: TGCAGTGCCCCGCAGGGGGCAAGTTACGAGCAGTACTTC. Translating it yields CSAPQGASYEQYF.

CDR3 protein: CSAPEPQRWYEQYF. CDR3 DNA sequence: TGCAGTGCCCCGGAGCCTCAGCGGTGGTACGAGCAGTACTTC. V is TRBV20-1 and J is TRBJ2-7, with D possibly being TRBD2 (5 bases). The germline V gene encodes CDR1 DFQATT and CDR2 SNEGSKA (reference sequence). This CDR3 comprises 14 residues. Trimming cost V 6 bases and J 4 bases, with 19 bases left between them.

This clonotype came up a few times. Just one base apart from a much larger clone, this may be a read error. The V gene is TRBV20-1, the J gene TRBJ2-7, with D hard to call. Germline assignment: CDR1 DFQATT and CDR2 SNEGSKA (reference sequence). Trimming pared 3 bases from V and 5 bases from J, leaving 14 bases between. This CDR3 contains 13 residues. The CDR3 DNA reads TGCAGTGCTAGTCAAGGGTCCAAGGACGAGCAGTACTTC. Translated: CSASQGSKDEQYF.

V gene TRBV6-2 or TRBV6-3 combines with J gene TRBJ1-1; unclear D gene. V was cut by 3 bases and J by 0 bases, with 14 bases left in between. The germline V gene encodes CDR1 MNHEY and CDR2 SVGEGT. The CDR3 totals 16 residues. CDR3 amino acids: CASSYGLQTMNTEAFF. The CDR3 region has the DNA TGTGCCAGCAGTTATGGCCTCCAAACAATGAACACTGAAGCTTTCTTT.

This clonotype was counted a few times. The chain employs TRBV5-1 and TRBJ2-7; tentatively, D is TRBD1 or TRBD2 (6 bases each). Trimming took 3 bases from V and 0 from J, leaving 13 bases between them. Germline loops: CDR1 SGHRS, CDR2 YFSETQ. This CDR3 has 15 amino acids. The CDR3 DNA reads TGCGCCAGCAGCTGGGGGGCTGGGAGCTCCTACGAGCAGTACTTC. Protein sequence: CASSWGAGSSYEQYF.

The chain combines TRBV5-6 with TRBJ2-7; D is perhaps TRBD1 or TRBD2 (5 bases each). Germline loops: CDR1 SGHDT, CDR2 YYEEEE. Trimming pared 0 bases from V and 7 bases from J, leaving 11 bases between. The CDR3 extends over 13 amino acids. CDR3 protein: CASSLAPGLEQYF. The CDR3, as DNA: TGTGCCAGCAGCTTGGCACCGGGGCTAGAGCAGTACTTC.

This chain connects TRBV10-3 to TRBJ2-7; D call uncertain. The V end was cut by 2 bases, the J end by 6 bases, with 8 bases between. The CDR3 length is 12 residues. Germline lookup yields CDR1 ENHRY and CDR2 SYGVKD. CDR3 in amino acids: CAISENVGEQYF. CDR3 DNA sequence: TGTGCCATCAGTGAGAACGTAGGCGAGCAGTACTTC.

For this clonotype: This CDR3 fails to terminate in the conserved phenylalanine or tryptophan, so it likely reflects a read error. This chain uses TRBV10-3 with TRBJ2-7; the match to TRBD1 covers 10 bases. The germline V gene encodes CDR1 ENHRY and CDR2 SYGVKD. Trimming at V came to 4 bases and at J to 3 bases, leaving 3 bases not matched to a gene. There are 14 residues in the CDR3. For the CDR3, the DNA is TGTGCCATCAGTGGAGGACAGGGGGACTACGAGCAGTACCTC. Its translation: CAISGGQGDYEQYL.

The rearrangement links TRBV5-1 to TRBJ2-1, with 14 bases identical to TRBD2. From germline, CDR1 is SGHRS and CDR2 YFSETQ. The CDR3 has 19 amino acids. The V segment lost 2 bases and the J segment 6 bases; nucleotides outside the gene matches: 13. The DNA of the CDR3 is TGCGCCAGCAGCTTTCCGGGACTAGCGGGAGCAGCGAGGAGCAATGAGCAGTTCTTC. Protein: CASSFPGLAGAARSNEQFF.

This clonotype was counted a few times. The chain employs TRBV5-1 and TRBJ1-1; weak D call: TRBD1 (5 bases). Trimming took 0 bases from V and 5 from J, leaving 20 bases between them. Germline lookup yields CDR1 SGHRS and CDR2 YFSETQ. The CDR3 runs 17 residues. The CDR3 nucleotides are TGCGCCAGCAGCTTGGCCTGGGGGTGGGACCGGGGGACTGAAGCTTTCTTT. Translating it yields CASSLAWGWDRGTEAFF.

A few counts support this clonotype. The V call is TRBV5-1, the J call TRBJ2-3, with 12 positions matching TRBD2. Germline lookup yields CDR1 SGHRS and CDR2 YFSETQ. This CDR3 is built from 18 residues. J lost 2 bases, V lost 3 bases, and 10 bases had no gene match. The CDR3 sequence: CASSWDTSGRQNTDTQYF. CDR3 DNA: TGCGCCAGCAGCTGGGACACTAGCGGGAGGCAGAACACAGATACGCAGTATTTT.

The gene calls are TRBV5-1 and TRBJ2-1, with a possible D match to TRBD2 (5 bases). Germline values: CDR1 SGHRS, CDR2 YFSETQ. CDR3 size: 15 residues. Deletions cut 3 bases from V and 3 bases from J, with 13 bases between. CDR3 coding DNA: TGCGCCAGCAGCTCGGCGGGTACTAGCTACAATGAGCAGTTCTTC. It codes for CASSSAGTSYNEQFF.

The rearrangement links TRBV20-1 to TRBJ2-7; D might be TRBD2 (6 bases). V was trimmed by 2 bases and J by 6 bases, leaving 26 bases between them. The CDR3 runs to 17 residues. Germline V gene data show CDR1 as DFQATT and CDR2 as SNEGSKA (reference sequence). This CDR3 reads CSARPSTILGGPREQYF. The CDR3 bases are TGCAGTGCTAGACCCTCTACTATTCTCGGAGGGCCCCGCGAGCAGTACTTC.

This clonotype has a handful of counts. The gene calls are TRBV6-6 and TRBJ1-1; tentative D call: TRBD1 (5 bases). This CDR3 has 13 residues. Germline V lookup: CDR1 MNHNY, CDR2 SVGAGI (reference sequence). Trimming cost V 2 bases and J 5 bases, with 9 bases left between them. The CDR3 DNA reads TGTGCCAGCAGTTACCCCCGGGGGACTGAAGCTTTCTTT. Translation gives CASSYPRGTEAFF.

This chain uses TRBV24-1 with TRBJ2-7; tentative D call: TRBD2 (5 bases). The germline V gene encodes CDR1 KGHDR and CDR2 SFDVKD. V lost 3 bases and J 4 bases, leaving 12 bases between the germline ends. The length of the CDR3 is 14 residues. CDR3 loop: CATSDPGRGYEQYF. The CDR3 nucleotides read TGTGCCACCAGTGATCCTGGACGGGGTTACGAGCAGTACTTC.

The genes are TRBV12-3 or TRBV12-4 and TRBJ1-3; D is undetermined. CDR3 length: 16 residues. The V end was cut by 7 bases, the J end by 0 bases, with 16 bases between. CDR3 sequence reads: CASTRGISHSGNTIYF. As DNA, the CDR3 is TGTGCCAGCACCCGCGGCATAAGCCACTCTGGAAACACCATATATTTT.

The chain combines TRBV3-1 with TRBJ2-1; TRBD1 or TRBD2 may be the D gene (5 bases each). The CDR3 has 20 amino acids. Germline loops: CDR1 LGHDT, CDR2 YNNKEL (reference sequence). V shed 6 bases and J shed 0 bases, with 27 bases lying between them. This CDR3 reads CASRRDRGGALTNSYNEQFF. CDR3 DNA: TGTGCCAGCAGACGAGACAGAGGTGGCGCACTGACTAACTCCTACAATGAGCAGTTCTTC.

The chain has TRBV6-4 and TRBJ2-2; 9 positions match TRBD2. The CDR3 length is 16 residues. Trimming removed 2 bases from V and 3 bases from J; junction bases left unmatched: 4. CDR1 MRHNA and CDR2 SNTAGT come from the germline V gene. The CDR3 sequence is CASSDGVAGDTGELFF. Written as DNA, the CDR3 is TGTGCCAGCAGTGACGGCGTAGCGGGAGACACCGGGGAGCTGTTTTTT.

V usage is TRBV10-3 and J usage is TRBJ2-1, with 11 bases matching TRBD1. The trim removed 0 bases at V and 4 bases at J, leaving 5 bases unmatched. This CDR3 is 17 amino acids long. The germline V gene has CDR1 ENHRY and CDR2 SYGVKD. This CDR3 is CAISESGTGGFYNEQFF. In DNA, the CDR3 is TGTGCCATCAGTGAGTCCGGGACAGGGGGTTTTTACAATGAGCAGTTCTTC.

This chain uses TRBV4-2 with TRBJ2-1; D may be TRBD2 (6 bases). V lost 4 bases to trimming and J lost 4 bases, with 29 bases between them. There are 20 residues in the CDR3. CDR1 and CDR2 (germline): LGHNA, YNFKEQ. CDR3 in DNA: TGTGCCAGCAGCCTCACCTGGACTAAAGGACTACTGAGGACATACAATGAGCAGTTCTTC. It is translated as CASSLTWTKGLLRTYNEQFF.

This clonotype was observed many times. The rearrangement uses TRBV3-1 and TRBJ2-7, with 12 positions matching TRBD1. The V gene end was trimmed by 3 bases and the J gene end by 7 bases; junction bases not matched to a gene: 7. Germline CDR1 reads LGHDT; CDR2 reads YNNKEL (reference sequence). The CDR3 extends over 15 amino acids. The CDR3, as DNA: TGTGCCAGCAGCCACCCCCGGGACAGGGGGCGAGAGCAGTACTTC. This codes for CASSHPRDRGREQYF.

Only a few counts were recorded for this clonotype. The rearrangement joins TRBV7-9 to TRBJ2-5; 7 nucleotides match TRBD1. The CDR3 length is 17 residues. V shed 5 bases, J shed 4 bases, and the junction held 16 bases outside the gene matches. CDR1 and CDR2 (germline): SEHNR, FQNEAQ (reference sequence). CDR3 residues: CASSPDRPTRQSETQYF. DNA for the CDR3: TGTGCCAGCAGCCCGGACAGGCCAACCCGGCAGTCAGAGACCCAGTACTTC.

This clonotype was observed a few times. The gene calls are TRBV10-3 and TRBJ2-7, with D possibly being TRBD1 or TRBD2 (6 bases each). V was cut by 2 bases and J by 3 bases, with 14 bases left in between. The CDR3 length is 15 residues. Germline V gives CDR1 ENHRY, CDR2 SYGVKD. The CDR3 spells CAISEGGQGNYEQYF. The CDR3 DNA reads as TGTGCCATCAGTGAGGGGGGGCAGGGGAACTACGAGCAGTACTTC.

The chain is built from TRBV29-1 and TRBJ2-1, with TRBD2 identical over 9 bases. Losses at the gene ends were 3 bases for V and 4 bases for J; bases not matched to a gene: 4. This CDR3 comprises 14 residues. The germline V gene has CDR1 SQVTM and CDR2 ANQGSEA. CDR3 residues: CSVDPSGTYNEQFF. The CDR3 coding sequence is TGCAGCGTTGATCCTAGCGGGACGTACAATGAGCAGTTCTTC.

This clonotype was found a few times. This chain joins TRBV19 and TRBJ1-5, with D perhaps TRBD1 (5 bases). The V end lost 5 bases, the J end lost 9 bases, and 23 bases lay between the germline ends. CDR1 is LNHDA and CDR2 is SQIVND in the germline V gene (reference sequence). This CDR3 is 16 amino acids long. The chain's CDR3 is CASSYSPGHPNMPQHF. The CDR3 coding sequence is TGTGCCAGTAGTTATTCGCCCGGACACCCGAACATGCCCCAGCATTTT.

The chain has TRBV12-3 or TRBV12-4 and TRBJ2-1; D is unresolved. The CDR3 loop spans 12 amino acids. The V end lost 6 bases, the J end lost 9 bases, and 12 bases lay between the germline ends. This CDR3 is CASRNLVPEQFF. CDR3 bases: TGTGCCAGCAGGAACCTAGTGCCTGAGCAGTTCTTC.